A single TCR beta chain is shown here with its context. Its antigen remains unknown. The sample is drawn from a study of Graves' ophthalmopathy and Graves' hyperthyroidism. Broader study findings: Ophthalmopathy progression predictions by the model showed 72.22% specificity and roughly 70% sensitivity. The authors also found most expanded thyroid clonotypes above 0.001 frequency in blood.

RNA served as the template for amplifying TCR beta CDR3 regions. RT-PCR with HTBI primers came first, then second-round multiplex PCR. TCRdb re-called the multiplex PCR reads through MiXCR, storing one row per CDR3 protein. The data contain roughly 300,000 distinct CDR3 sequences, about a sixth of them singletons. Other autoimmune diseases, uncontrolled infections, pregnancy and lactation each led to patient exclusion. Reliance was placed on clinical symptoms, serum thyroxine, TRAb, thyroid ultrasound and orbital computed tomography for diagnosis. V lost 5 bases and J 2 bases, leaving 15 bases between the germline ends. Germline V gene sequence: CDR1 MDHEN, CDR2 SYDVKM. The CDR3 sequence is 15 residues long.

J is TRBJ2-5 and V is TRBV28, with D possibly matching TRBD1 (6 bases). Sequences were obtained from peripheral blood. This receptor was obtained from an adult man with Graves' ophthalmopathy. The CDR3, as DNA: TGTGCCAGCAGTGGGACGGACAGTGCGCAAGAGACCCAGTACTTC. Amino acid sequence: CASSGTDSAQETQYF.